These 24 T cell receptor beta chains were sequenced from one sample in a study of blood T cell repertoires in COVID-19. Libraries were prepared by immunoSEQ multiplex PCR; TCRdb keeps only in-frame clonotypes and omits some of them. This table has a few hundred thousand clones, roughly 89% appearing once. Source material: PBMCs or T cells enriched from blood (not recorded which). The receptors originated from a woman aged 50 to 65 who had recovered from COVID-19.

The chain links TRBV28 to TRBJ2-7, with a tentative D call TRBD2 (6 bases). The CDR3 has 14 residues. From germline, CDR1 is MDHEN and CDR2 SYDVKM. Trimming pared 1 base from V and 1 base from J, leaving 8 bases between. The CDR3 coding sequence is TGTGCCAGCAGTTTATCCCGGGGGTCCTACGAGCAGTACTTC. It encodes CASSLSRGSYEQYF.

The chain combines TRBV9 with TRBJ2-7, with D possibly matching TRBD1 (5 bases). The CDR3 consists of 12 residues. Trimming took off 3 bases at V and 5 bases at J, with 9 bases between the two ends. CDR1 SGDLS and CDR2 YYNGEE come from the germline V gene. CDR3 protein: CASSERGNEQYF. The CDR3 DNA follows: TGTGCCAGCAGCGAAAGGGGAAACGAGCAGTACTTC.

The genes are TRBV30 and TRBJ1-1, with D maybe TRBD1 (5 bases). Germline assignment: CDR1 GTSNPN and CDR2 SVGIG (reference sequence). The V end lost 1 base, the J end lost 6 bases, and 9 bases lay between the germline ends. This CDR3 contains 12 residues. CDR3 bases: TGTGCCTGGAGTGCAGGGATTGCTGAAGCTTTCTTT. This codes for CAWSAGIAEAFF.

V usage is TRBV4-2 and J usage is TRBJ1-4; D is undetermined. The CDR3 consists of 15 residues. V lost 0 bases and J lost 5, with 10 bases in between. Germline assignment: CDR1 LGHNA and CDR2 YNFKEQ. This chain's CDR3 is CASSQDYQSNEKLFF. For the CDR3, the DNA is TGTGCCAGCAGCCAAGATTACCAGTCGAATGAAAAACTGTTTTTT.

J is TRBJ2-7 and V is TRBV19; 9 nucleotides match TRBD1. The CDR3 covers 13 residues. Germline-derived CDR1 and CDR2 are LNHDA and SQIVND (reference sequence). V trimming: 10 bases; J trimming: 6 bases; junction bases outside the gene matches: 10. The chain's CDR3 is CATRPTGGVEQYF. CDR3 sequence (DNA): TGTGCCACTCGCCCAACAGGGGGCGTCGAGCAGTACTTC.

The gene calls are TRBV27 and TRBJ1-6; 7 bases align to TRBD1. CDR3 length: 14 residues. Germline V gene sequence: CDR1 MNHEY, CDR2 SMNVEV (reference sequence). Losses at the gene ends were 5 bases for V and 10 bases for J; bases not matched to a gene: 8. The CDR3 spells CASSRRRGQSPLHF. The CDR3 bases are TGTGCCAGCAGTAGGAGAAGGGGGCAATCACCCCTCCACTTT.

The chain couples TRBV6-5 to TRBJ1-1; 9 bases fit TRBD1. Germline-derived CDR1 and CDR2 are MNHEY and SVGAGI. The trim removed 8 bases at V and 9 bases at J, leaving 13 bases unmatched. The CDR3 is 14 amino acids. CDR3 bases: TGTGCCAGCGGAATACCCTCCGGACAGGGGAAAGCTTTCTTT. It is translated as CASGIPSGQGKAFF.

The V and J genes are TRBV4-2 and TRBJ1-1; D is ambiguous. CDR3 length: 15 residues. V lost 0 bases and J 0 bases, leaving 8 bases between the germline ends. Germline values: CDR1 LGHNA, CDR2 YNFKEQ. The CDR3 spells CASSQETILNTEAFF. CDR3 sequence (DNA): TGTGCCAGCAGCCAAGAAACAATATTGAACACTGAAGCTTTCTTT.

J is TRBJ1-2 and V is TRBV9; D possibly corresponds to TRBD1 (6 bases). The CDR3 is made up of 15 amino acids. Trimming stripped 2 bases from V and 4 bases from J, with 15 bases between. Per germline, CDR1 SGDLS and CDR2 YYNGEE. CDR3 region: CASSVGTGSAYGYTF. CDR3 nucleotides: TGTGCCAGCAGCGTTGGAACAGGGTCGGCCTATGGCTACACCTTC. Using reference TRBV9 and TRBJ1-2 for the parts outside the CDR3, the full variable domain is DSGVTQTPKHLITATGQRVTLRCSPRSGDLSVYWYQQSLDQGLQFLIQYYNGEERAKGNILERFSAQQFPDLHSELNLSSLELGDSALYFCASSVGTGSAYGYTFGSGTRLTVV.

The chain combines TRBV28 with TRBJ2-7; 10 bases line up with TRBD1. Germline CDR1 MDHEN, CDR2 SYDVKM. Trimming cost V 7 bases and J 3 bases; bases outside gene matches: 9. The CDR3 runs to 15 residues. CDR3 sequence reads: CASTYPRTGGYEQYF. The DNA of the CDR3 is TGTGCCAGCACCTACCCCAGGACAGGGGGCTACGAGCAGTACTTC.

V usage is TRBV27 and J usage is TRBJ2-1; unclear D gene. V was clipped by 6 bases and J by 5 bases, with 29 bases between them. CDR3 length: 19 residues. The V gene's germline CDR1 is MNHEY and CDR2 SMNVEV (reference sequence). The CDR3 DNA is TGTGCCAGCAGCCCGTTCAGGTACGATCTCAACCCCCAAGACAATGAGCAGTTCTTC. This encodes CASSPFRYDLNPQDNEQFF.

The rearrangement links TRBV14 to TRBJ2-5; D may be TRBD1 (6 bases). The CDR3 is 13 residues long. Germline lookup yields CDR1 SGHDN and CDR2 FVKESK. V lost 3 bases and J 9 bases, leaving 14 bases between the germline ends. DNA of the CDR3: TGTGCCAGCAGCCATCAGGGGCTCATCGCCCAGTACTTC. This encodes CASSHQGLIAQYF. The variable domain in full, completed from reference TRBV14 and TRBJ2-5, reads EAGVTQFPSHSVIEKGQTVTLRCDPISGHDNLYWYRRVMGKEIKFLLHFVKESKQDESGMPNNRFLAERTGGTYSTLKVQPAELEDSGVYFCASSHQGLIAQYFGPGTRLLVL.

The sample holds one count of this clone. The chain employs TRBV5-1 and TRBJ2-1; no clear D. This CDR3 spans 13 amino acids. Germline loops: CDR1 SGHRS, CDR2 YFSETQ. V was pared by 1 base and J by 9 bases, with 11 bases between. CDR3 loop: CASSLLEFREQFF. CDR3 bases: TGCGCCAGCAGCTTGCTGGAGTTCCGTGAGCAGTTCTTC. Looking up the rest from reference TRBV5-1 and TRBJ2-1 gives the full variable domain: KAGVTQTPRYLIKTRGQQVTLSCSPISGHRSVSWYQQTPGQGLQFLFEYFSETQRNKGNFPGRFSGRQFSNSRSEMNVSTLELGDSALYLCASSLLEFREQFFGPGTRLTVL.

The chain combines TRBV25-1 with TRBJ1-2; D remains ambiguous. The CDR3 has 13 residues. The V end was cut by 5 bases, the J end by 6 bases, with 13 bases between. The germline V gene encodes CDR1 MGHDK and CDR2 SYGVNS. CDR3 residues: CASSPPGSHGYTF. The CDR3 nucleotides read TGTGCCAGCAGTCCCCCCGGTAGTCATGGCTACACCTTC.

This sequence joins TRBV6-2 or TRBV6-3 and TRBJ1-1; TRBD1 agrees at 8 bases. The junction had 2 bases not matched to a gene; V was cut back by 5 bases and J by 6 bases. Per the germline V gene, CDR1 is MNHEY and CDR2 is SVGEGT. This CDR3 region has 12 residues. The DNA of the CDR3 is TGTGCCAGCAGTAACAGGGGGGCTGAAGCTTTCTTT. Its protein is CASSNRGAEAFF.

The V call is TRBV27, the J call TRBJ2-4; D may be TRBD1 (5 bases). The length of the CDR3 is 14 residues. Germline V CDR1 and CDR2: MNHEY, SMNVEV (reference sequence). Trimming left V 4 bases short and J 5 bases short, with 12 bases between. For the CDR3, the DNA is TGTGCCAGCAGTTCACAGGTCTCTCAAAACATTCAGTACTTC. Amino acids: CASSSQVSQNIQYF.

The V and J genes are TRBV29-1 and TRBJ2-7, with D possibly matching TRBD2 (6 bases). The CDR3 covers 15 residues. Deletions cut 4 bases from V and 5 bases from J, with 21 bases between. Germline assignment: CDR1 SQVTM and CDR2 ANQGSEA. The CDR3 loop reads CSVVFDVGRQDEQYF. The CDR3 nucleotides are TGCAGCGTTGTATTTGACGTAGGGAGGCAGGACGAGCAGTACTTC.

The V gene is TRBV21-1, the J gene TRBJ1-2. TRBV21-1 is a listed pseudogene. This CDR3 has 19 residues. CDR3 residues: CASSKGHMAGRWDSYGYTF. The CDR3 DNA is TGTGCCAGCAGCAAGGGTCATATGGCAGGGAGGTGGGATAGTTATGGCTACACCTTC.

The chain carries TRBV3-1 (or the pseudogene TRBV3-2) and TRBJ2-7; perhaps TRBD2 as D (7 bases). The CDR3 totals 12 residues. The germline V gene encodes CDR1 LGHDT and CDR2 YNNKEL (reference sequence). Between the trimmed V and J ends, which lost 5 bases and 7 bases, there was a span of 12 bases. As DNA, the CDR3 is TGTGCCAGCAGCTTAGAGGGGGGGGAGCAGTACTTC. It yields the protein CASSLEGGEQYF.

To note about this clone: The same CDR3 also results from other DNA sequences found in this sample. The CDR3 spells CATSRDSYTDTQYF. The CDR3 nucleotides read TGTGCCACCAGCAGGGACAGCTACACAGATACGCAGTATTTT. This sequence joins TRBV15 and TRBJ2-3, with a tentative D call TRBD1 (6 bases). The germline V and J ends were trimmed by 3 bases and 2 bases, with 9 bases remaining between them. This CDR3 is 14 amino acids long. Germline CDR1 and CDR2: LNHNV and YYDKDF (reference sequence).

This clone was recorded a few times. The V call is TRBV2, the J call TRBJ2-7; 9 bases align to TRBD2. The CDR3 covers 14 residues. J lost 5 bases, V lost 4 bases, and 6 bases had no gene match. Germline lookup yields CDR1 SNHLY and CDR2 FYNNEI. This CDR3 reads CASSGDSGGNEQYF. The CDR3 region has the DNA TGTGCCAGCAGTGGGGATAGCGGGGGTAACGAGCAGTACTTC.

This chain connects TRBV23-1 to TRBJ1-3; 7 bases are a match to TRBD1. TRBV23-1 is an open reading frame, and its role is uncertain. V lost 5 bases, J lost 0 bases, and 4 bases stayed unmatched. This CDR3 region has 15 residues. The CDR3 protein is CASSGQEISGNTIYF. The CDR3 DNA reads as TGCGCCAGCAGTGGACAGGAAATCTCTGGAAACACCATATATTTT.

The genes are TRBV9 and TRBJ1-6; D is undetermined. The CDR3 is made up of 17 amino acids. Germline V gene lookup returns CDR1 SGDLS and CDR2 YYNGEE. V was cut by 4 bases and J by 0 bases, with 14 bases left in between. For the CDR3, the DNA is TGTGCCAGCAGCCCAAAAGGTGGGCGCTCCTATAATTCACCCCTCCACTTT. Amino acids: CASSPKGGRSYNSPLHF.

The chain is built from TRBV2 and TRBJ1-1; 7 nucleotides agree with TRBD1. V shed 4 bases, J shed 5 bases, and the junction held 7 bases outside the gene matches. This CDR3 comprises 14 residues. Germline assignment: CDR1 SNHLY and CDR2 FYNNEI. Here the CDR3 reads CASSAAGGVTEAFF. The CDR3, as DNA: TGTGCCAGCAGTGCAGCAGGGGGGGTTACTGAAGCTTTCTTT. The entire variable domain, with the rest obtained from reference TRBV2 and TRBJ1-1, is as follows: EPEVTQTPSHQVTQMGQEVILRCVPISNHLYFYWYRQILGQKVEFLVSFYNNEISEKSEIFDDQFSVERPDGSNFTLKIRSTKLEDSAMYFCASSAAGGVTEAFFGQGTRLTVV.